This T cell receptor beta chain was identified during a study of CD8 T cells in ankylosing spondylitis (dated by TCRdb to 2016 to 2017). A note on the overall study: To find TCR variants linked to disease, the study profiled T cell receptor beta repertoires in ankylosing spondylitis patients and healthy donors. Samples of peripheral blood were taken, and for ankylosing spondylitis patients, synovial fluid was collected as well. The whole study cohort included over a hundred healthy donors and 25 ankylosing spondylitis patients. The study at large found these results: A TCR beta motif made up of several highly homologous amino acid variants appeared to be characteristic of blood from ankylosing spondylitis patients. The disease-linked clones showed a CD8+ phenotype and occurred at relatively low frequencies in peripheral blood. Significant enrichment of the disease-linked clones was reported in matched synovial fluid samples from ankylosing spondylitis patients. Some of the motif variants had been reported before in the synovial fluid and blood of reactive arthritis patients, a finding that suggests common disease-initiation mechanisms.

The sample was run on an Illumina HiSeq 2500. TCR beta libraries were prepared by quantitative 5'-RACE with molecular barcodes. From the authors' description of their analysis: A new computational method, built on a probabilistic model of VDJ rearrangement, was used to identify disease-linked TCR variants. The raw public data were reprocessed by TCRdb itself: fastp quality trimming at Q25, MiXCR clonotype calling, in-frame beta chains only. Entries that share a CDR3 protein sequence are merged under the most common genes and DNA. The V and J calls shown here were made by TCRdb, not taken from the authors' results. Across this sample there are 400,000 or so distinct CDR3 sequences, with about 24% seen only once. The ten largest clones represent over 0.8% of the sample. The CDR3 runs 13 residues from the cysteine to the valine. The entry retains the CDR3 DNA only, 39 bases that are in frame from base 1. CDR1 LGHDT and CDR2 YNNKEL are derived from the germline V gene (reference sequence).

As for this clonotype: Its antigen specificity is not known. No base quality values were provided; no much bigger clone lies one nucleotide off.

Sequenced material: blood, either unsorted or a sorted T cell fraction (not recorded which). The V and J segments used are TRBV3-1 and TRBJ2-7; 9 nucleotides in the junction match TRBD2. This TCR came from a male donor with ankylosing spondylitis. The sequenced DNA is TGTGCCAGCAGCCAACAGCGGGAGGATCTTGTGCACGTC. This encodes CASSQQREDLVHV.